This T cell receptor (beta chain) comes out of a study of T cells in tuberculosis (dated by TCRdb to the late 2010s). In the study overall: In the study, CD1B tetramers and high-throughput TCR immunosequencing were combined to characterize T cells specific for the mycobacterial lipid antigen glucose monomycolate (GMM). The full study reports these points: The stringent sort gate may have missed T cells binding the CD1B-GMM tetramer with low affinity.

The CDR3, from cysteine to phenylalanine, totals 13 residues. Solely the CDR3 DNA is kept, with 39 bases framed from the first base. V lost 7 bases and J lost 0 bases; the stretch between them is 13 bases long. The germline V gene (reference sequence) sets CDR1 to GTSNPN and CDR2 to SVGIG. TCR-alpha and TCR-beta chains were sequenced unpaired, so chain pairing information was not available. The immunoSEQ multiplex PCR assay was used to generate TCR libraries, with TCR-beta and/or TCR-alpha/delta assays applied to each sample. Amplified TCR libraries were sequenced on the Illumina high-throughput platform. The original methods were these. Clustering and dimensionality reduction relied on pairwise TCRdist distances among GMM-specific receptors from T cells that were either sorted ex vivo or expanded in vitro. Sequence motifs defined by gene usage and CDR3 content were checked for enrichment by comparing tetramer-positive and tetramer-negative populations. TCRdb limited this immuneACCESS table to in-frame rearrangements with V and J called. A share of clones is missing; checked studies link under half to unresolved V genes, and the rest is unexplained. V, J and clone size reflect that table, while D and trimming were determined from the DNA. The sample table contains around 50,000 clones; only one count was recorded for around 90% of them. 20% to 25% of the sample is taken by the ten largest.

PBMC were thawed, rested overnight, stained with GMM-loaded CD1B tetramer, a Live/Dead dye and anti-CD3, and then sorted on a FACS Aria II. CD1B tetramers were loaded with C32 glucose monomycolate purified from Rhodococcus equi. PBMC used for tetramer sorting had been depleted of CD14-expressing monocytes for a separate study before cryopreservation. From each donor, 95,000 to 100,000 tetramer-negative cells were sorted and analyzed together with the tetramer-positive cells. Antigen-specific T cells were sorted from four healthy South African adults using GMM-loaded CD1B tetramers. Of note for this clone: Base quality data are lacking; no much larger clone is found one base away.

The chain is assembled from TRBV30 and TRBJ2-7, and the D gene may be TRBD1, 6 bases matching. The receptor's source is an adult woman with latent tuberculosis. Sequences were obtained from CD1b-GMM tetramer-negative cells sorted from PBMCs. The sample's cell subset or site, from its label and the paper: T cells not binding CD1B-GMM tetramer, sorted from same donor. The encoded CDR3 is CASIPRGSYEQYF. The sequenced DNA is TGTGCCTCAATACCCAGGGGCTCCTACGAGCAGTACTTC.